The 22 T cell receptor beta chains below come from one sample, sequenced in a study of beta chain features in type 1 diabetes. Isolated RNA was reverse transcribed in full, so expressed TCRB transcripts were sequenced. Assay used: immunoSEQ multiplex PCR; TCRdb lists only in-frame clones, some missing. The sample lists 350,000 to 400,000 clones, roughly 16% seen once, with 0.019% in the top ten. Material for sequencing was naive CD4+ T cells from blood. The receptors shown here come from a woman between 18 and 30 years old in good health.

The CDR3 region is CASSLASGNQETQYF. CDR3 coding DNA: TGCGCCAGCAGCTTGGCCTCGGGAAACCAAGAGACCCAGTACTTC. The chain employs TRBV5-1 and TRBJ2-5; perhaps TRBD2 as D (5 bases). CDR1 SGHRS and CDR2 YFSETQ come from the germline V gene. CDR3 length: 15 amino acids. V lost 0 bases to trimming and J lost 0 bases, with 9 bases between them.

The genes are TRBV30 and TRBJ2-4; TRBD2 matches 8 bases. Per germline, CDR1 GTSNPN and CDR2 SVGIG (reference sequence). The V segment lost 2 bases and the J segment 0 bases; nucleotides outside the gene matches: 3. The CDR3 spans 15 residues. This chain's CDR3 is CAWSSSGLAKNIQYF. The CDR3 nucleotides are TGTGCCTGGAGTTCTAGCGGGCTAGCCAAAAACATTCAGTACTTC.

This chain connects TRBV30 to TRBJ2-3, with no clear D. The germline gives CDR1 GTSNPN, CDR2 SVGIG (reference sequence). V was pared by 4 bases and J by 2 bases, with 13 bases between. The CDR3 has 14 residues. Written as DNA, the CDR3 is TGTGCCTGGAAGTGGGCCCCAAACACAGATACGCAGTATTTT. Translating it yields CAWKWAPNTDTQYF. The full variable domain, completed using reference TRBV30 and TRBJ2-3, is SQTIHQWPATLVQPVGSPLSLECTVEGTSNPNLYWYRQAAGRGLQLLFYSVGIGQISSEVPQNLSASRPQDRQFILSSKKLLLSDSGFYLCAWKWAPNTDTQYFGPGTRLTVL.

This rearrangement joins TRBV7-9 to TRBJ2-4, with D possibly being TRBD1 (6 bases). Deletions cut 5 bases from V and 3 bases from J, with 17 bases between. This CDR3 contains 16 residues. Germline CDR1 reads SEHNR; CDR2 reads FQNEAQ (reference sequence). The CDR3 here is CASSTKGVSVKNIQYF. The CDR3 region has the DNA TGTGCCAGCAGCACCAAGGGGGTTTCTGTCAAAAACATTCAGTACTTC.

V gene TRBV7-8 combines with J gene TRBJ2-2; 7 bases are a match to TRBD1. The CDR3 totals 17 residues. The trim removed 1 base at V and 0 bases at J, leaving 5 bases unmatched. CDR1 and CDR2 (germline): SGHVS, FQNEAQ. The CDR3 here is CASSLGPTGSNTGELFF. In nucleotides, the CDR3 is TGTGCCAGCAGCTTAGGACCGACAGGGTCGAACACCGGGGAGCTGTTTTTT.

This clone was counted only a few times. V is TRBV30 and J is TRBJ2-1; perhaps TRBD2 as D (8 bases). Trimming cost V 2 bases and J 6 bases, with 14 bases left between them. This CDR3 is 14 amino acids long. CDR1 and CDR2 (germline): GTSNPN, SVGIG (reference sequence). The chain's CDR3 is CAWSRSGTVNEQFF. CDR3 in DNA: TGTGCCTGGAGTCGTAGCGGGACAGTCAATGAGCAGTTCTTC.

This clone has just a few counts. The chain has TRBV30 and TRBJ1-4, with D possibly matching TRBD1 (5 bases). The CDR3 runs to 10 residues. With 7 bases removed from V and 8 bases from J, the gap between germline ends came to 8 bases. Per the germline V gene, CDR1 is GTSNPN and CDR2 is SVGIG (reference sequence). The CDR3 loop is CALEGEKLFF. Here the CDR3 DNA reads TGTGCCTTGGAGGGGGAAAAACTGTTTTTT.

This chain joins TRBV7-9 and TRBJ2-2, with 11 nucleotides matching TRBD2. The junction had 12 bases not matched to a gene; V was cut back by 8 bases and J by 4 bases. Germline CDR1 and CDR2: SEHNR and FQNEAQ (reference sequence). The CDR3 contains 17 residues. The CDR3 loop is CASDNLAGGRSTGELFF. The DNA of the CDR3 is TGTGCCAGCGACAACCTAGCGGGAGGCAGATCCACCGGGGAGCTGTTTTTT.

CDR3 coding DNA: TGCAGTGTGGCCTTCTCCTACGAGCAGTACTTC. As protein: CSVAFSYEQYF. V and J are TRBV20-1 and TRBJ2-7; D not certain. The germline gives CDR1 DFQATT, CDR2 SNEGSKA (reference sequence). The length of the CDR3 is 11 residues. V was pared by 7 bases and J by 0 bases, with 7 bases between.

This clone occurred a few times. The J gene is TRBJ2-1, the V gene TRBV19, with 10 nucleotides matching TRBD2. V gave up 5 bases and J gave up 8 bases; unmatched junction bases: 12. Germline lookup yields CDR1 LNHDA and CDR2 SQIVND (reference sequence). This CDR3 has 16 amino acids. CDR3 loop: CASSSPSGRALDEQFF. The DNA of the CDR3 is TGTGCCAGTAGTTCCCCCAGCGGGAGGGCCCTCGATGAGCAGTTCTTC.

This clone showed up just a few times. The chain employs TRBV29-1 and TRBJ2-7, with 9 bases that match TRBD1. The CDR3 consists of 14 residues. The ends lost 0 bases at V and 4 bases at J; junction bases unmatched: 4. CDR1 and CDR2 from the germline V gene are SQVTM and ANQGSEA. The CDR3 is CSVEDRGTGYEQYF. DNA for the CDR3: TGCAGCGTTGAAGATAGGGGGACAGGGTACGAGCAGTACTTC.

This clone was counted a few times. The J gene is TRBJ2-4, the V gene TRBV30; maybe TRBD1 (6 bases). V was trimmed by 1 base and J by 0 bases, leaving 16 bases between them. The germline CDR1 and CDR2 sequences are GTSNPN and SVGIG (reference sequence). The CDR3 has 17 residues. The CDR3 DNA follows: TGTGCCTGGAGTGGCAGCGACAGGCCCTTAGCCAAAAACATTCAGTACTTC. It codes for CAWSGSDRPLAKNIQYF.

In this sample, this clone turned up a few times. The rearrangement joins TRBV27 to TRBJ2-5, with no clear D. With 6 bases removed from V and 5 bases from J, the gap between germline ends came to 13 bases. CDR1 and CDR2 (germline): MNHEY, SMNVEV (reference sequence). This CDR3 spans 13 amino acids. The chain's CDR3 is CASSPPGRETQYF. The CDR3 DNA sequence: TGTGCCAGCAGCCCGCCAGGTCGGGAGACCCAGTACTTC.

This clone was found a few times. The chain is built from TRBV5-1 and TRBJ2-6; unclear D gene. Trimming shortened V by 3 bases and J by 10 bases, and 8 bases separated the two germline ends. Germline-derived CDR1 and CDR2 are SGHRS and YFSETQ. The CDR3 is 12 residues long. The CDR3 nucleotides read TGCGCCAGCAGCTCATCAGTTAACGTCCTGACTTTC. Its protein product is CASSSSVNVLTF.

This clone was observed a few times. The V gene is TRBV5-4, the J gene TRBJ1-2; D remains ambiguous. Germline V gives CDR1 SGHNT, CDR2 YYREEE (reference sequence). The CDR3 runs 15 residues. Trimming removed 6 bases from V and 6 bases from J, with 21 bases in between. The CDR3 loop reads CASTLIGRTGDGYTF. For the CDR3, the DNA is TGTGCCAGCACCCTTATCGGACGGACTGGGGATGGCTACACCTTC.

This chain connects TRBV6-5 to TRBJ1-4; the D is unclear. Germline V gene sequence: CDR1 MNHEY, CDR2 SVGAGI. The CDR3 runs 13 residues. Trimming removed 6 bases at V and 5 bases at J, with 10 bases between. The CDR3 DNA reads as TGTGCCAGCAGCCCCCTAACGAATGAAAAACTGTTTTTT. It codes for CASSPLTNEKLFF.

This sequence joins TRBV7-9 and TRBJ1-4, with D hard to call. This CDR3 is built from 14 residues. V was clipped by 1 base and J by 11 bases, with 14 bases between them. Germline CDR1 is SEHNR and CDR2 is FQNEAQ (reference sequence). In nucleotides, the CDR3 is TGTGCCAGCAGCTTAGATTTTTCGAGCGGGAAACTGTTTTTT. Translating gives CASSLDFSSGKLFF.

This clone was detected only a few times. The chain couples TRBV5-1 to TRBJ2-5; D perhaps matches TRBD1 (6 bases). Trimming removed 0 bases at V and 4 bases at J, with 13 bases between. CDR1 is SGHRS, CDR2 YFSETQ, per germline. The CDR3 runs to 15 residues. CDR3 sequence: CASSLVGAQGETQYF. The DNA for the CDR3 is TGCGCCAGCAGCTTGGTGGGGGCTCAAGGAGAGACCCAGTACTTC.

The chain couples TRBV28 to TRBJ2-1; maybe TRBD2 (5 bases). The length of the CDR3 is 15 residues. Germline CDR1 and CDR2: MDHEN and SYDVKM. V was shortened by 7 bases and J by 5 bases, with 18 bases between the two germline ends. The CDR3 region has the DNA TGTGCCAGCAAGGGCGGGCCGGCTACGCACAATGAGCAGTTCTTC. Translation: CASKGGPATHNEQFF.

This clone has only a few counts. The chain employs TRBV7-9 and TRBJ1-5; possible D gene TRBD1, 6 bases. The CDR3 is 13 residues long. V was trimmed by 5 bases and J by 5 bases, leaving 10 bases between them. Germline assignment: CDR1 SEHNR and CDR2 FQNEAQ (reference sequence). CDR3: CASSRDTYQPQHF. CDR3 in DNA: TGTGCCAGCAGCCGGGACACGTATCAGCCCCAGCATTTT. Drawing the rest from reference TRBV7-9 and TRBJ1-5, the complete variable domain is DTGVSQNPRHKITKRGQNVTFRCDPISEHNRLYWYRQTLGQGPEFLTYFQNEAQLEKSRLLSDRFSAERPKGSFSTLEIQRTEQGDSAMYLCASSRDTYQPQHFGDGTRLSIL.

For this clone: Other nucleotide sequences from this sample produce the same CDR3. This chain joins TRBV9 and TRBJ2-7, with TRBD2 as a possible D gene (5 bases). Germline CDR1 SGDLS, CDR2 YYNGEE. V lost 0 bases, J lost 2 bases, and 12 bases lay in between. CDR3 length: 15 amino acids. This CDR3 is CASSVGSGAPYEQYF. The CDR3 DNA reads TGTGCCAGCAGCGTAGGAAGCGGAGCCCCCTACGAGCAGTACTTC.

The V gene is TRBV21-1, the J gene TRBJ1-5; the table's D call, TRBD1, has no DNA check behind it. TRBV21-1 is an annotated pseudogene. The CDR3 has 19 amino acids. The CDR3 here is CASTPEGTGDDILNQPQHF. CDR3 sequence (DNA): TGTGCCAGCACCCCGGAAGGGACAGGGGACGACATACTAAATCAGCCCCAGCATTTT.